The T cell receptor beta chain described here comes from a study of T cell repertoires in cytomegalovirus infection (dated by TCRdb to 2018 to 2020). About the investigation overall: The HLA type of each donor mattered for the analysis, because public TCR beta signatures pointed to carriage of CMV infection along with the matching HLA type.

For sequencing, an Illumina HiSeq 1500 was employed. TCRdb redid the processing of the public reads, applying fastp at Q25 and MiXCR, and retained in-frame beta chains. When rows share a CDR3 protein, they turn into one entry using the most common DNA and genes. Within this sample are around 230,000 distinct CDR3 sequences, with 6.5% of them counted one time only. The ten largest clones take up around 6.5% of the sample. Overall study outcomes, separate from this receptor: In both this cohort and an independent cohort of some 350 donors, the cumulative frequency of public TCR beta family members distinguished carriers of CMV infection plus the relevant HLA type. The ex vivo response was dominated by HLA-C-restricted CMV-specific TCR beta clonotypes, which also provided the single most frequent clonotype in two of eight donors.

The table lists this clonotype with many counts. Its antigen is still unknown. Per-base quality was not reported, and no clone a single base away is much larger than it. Counted from cysteine to phenylalanine, this CDR3 has 14 amino acids. The retained sequence is limited to the CDR3, 42 bases, with the frame set at the first base. Cut back by 8 bases and 1 base, the V and J ends lie 13 bases apart. Looking up the germline V gene (reference sequence) yields CDR1 MNHEY and CDR2 SMNVEV. Sequencing used PBMCs. Rearrangement joined TRBV27 to TRBJ2-3; a confident D gene designation cannot be given. This TCR was sampled from a human donor in good health (CMV status not recorded). Some clones in this sample may be carry-over from other donors' samples. The sequence in DNA is TGTGCCAGCGGGCCCTCTGGGGGCACAGATACGCAGTATTTT. Its translation reads: CASGPSGGTDTQYF.